This entry concerns a single T cell receptor (beta chain). The entry originates in a study of blood T cell repertoires in COVID-19. At the level of the study: The United States, Italy and Spain were the sources of the acute and convalescent COVID-19 samples. PBMCs, B-cell-depleted T cells, or T cells provided the cDNA or gDNA that made up the material.

As processed by the authors: Reference gene primer amplification yielded estimated nucleated cell counts. The assay was immunoSEQ multiplex PCR, and TCRdb's table has in-frame clones only and misses some. The V and J calls and clone size were taken over from that table, and D and trimming were inferred from the DNA. The sample shows 95,000 to 150,000 clones, 82% of them seen only once. This CDR3 comprises 16 residues. Germline CDR1 SGHRS, CDR2 YFSETQ. V lost 1 base, J lost 3 bases, and 13 bases lay in between. This TCR was recovered from a woman in her seventies with acute or convalescent COVID-19. The sequencing input was peripheral blood. The chain carries TRBV5-1 and TRBJ2-2, with D unresolved. CDR3 protein: CASSLPRPRDTGELFF. CDR3 bases: TGCGCCAGCAGCTTGCCCCGCCCCCGGGACACCGGGGAGCTGTTTTTT.